Reported below is one T cell receptor (beta chain). The sample comes from a study of blood T cell repertoires in COVID-19. Germline CDR1 reads SGHNT; CDR2 reads YYREEE (reference sequence). The CDR3 spans 15 residues. Losses at the gene ends were 3 bases for V and 1 base for J; bases not matched to a gene: 5. Per the study methods: Quantification of nucleated cells was approximated via reference gene primer amplification. Sequenced by immunoSEQ multiplex PCR; TCRdb stores in-frame clones only, minus some. The D gene and trimming were derived from the DNA, and the V and J assignments and clone size from that table. Of 150,000 to 200,000 clones in the sample, around nine tenths were seen once.

This TCR was recovered from a woman younger than 30 who had recovered from COVID-19. Specimen: peripheral blood. The chain employs TRBV5-4 and TRBJ2-7; 9 nucleotides match TRBD1. The CDR3 region has the DNA TGTGCCAGCAGCTCAAGACAGGGGGATTCCTACGAGCAGTACTTC. The encoded protein is CASSSRQGDSYEQYF.